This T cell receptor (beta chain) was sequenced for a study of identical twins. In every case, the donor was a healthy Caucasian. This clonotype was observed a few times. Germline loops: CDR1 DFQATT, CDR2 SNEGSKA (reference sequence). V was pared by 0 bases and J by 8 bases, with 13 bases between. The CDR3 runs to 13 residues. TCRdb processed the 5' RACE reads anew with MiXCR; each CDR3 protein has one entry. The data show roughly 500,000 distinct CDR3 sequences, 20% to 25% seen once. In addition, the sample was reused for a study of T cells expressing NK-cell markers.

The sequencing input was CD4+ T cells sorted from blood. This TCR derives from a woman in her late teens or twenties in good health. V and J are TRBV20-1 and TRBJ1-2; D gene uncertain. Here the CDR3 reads CSARDYSRLGYTF. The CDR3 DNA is TGCAGTGCTAGAGATTACAGCCGTCTAGGCTACACCTTC.